The rows below give T cell receptor beta chains drawn from one sample of a study of blood T cell repertoires in COVID-19. Profiling relied on immunoSEQ multiplex PCR, and the TCRdb table lists in-frame clones only, not all of them. Here the sample spans some 500,000 clones, 85% to 90% being singletons. The sample was peripheral blood. The receptor set was obtained from a woman between 45 and 65 years old with COVID-19, enrolled during active disease. Both conserved end residues are part of each CDR3. The D gene is left open where the match is weak. Rows give clone size only sometimes, using once, few, many, or a class for an expanded clone.

j_call v_call d_call clone_size cdr3_aa cdr3_nt
TRBJ1-6 TRBV27 - - CASSLSPGDGSNSPLHF TGTGCCAGCAGTTTATCCCCCGGGGACGGGAGTAATTCACCCCTCCACTTT
TRBJ2-7 TRBV6-1 TRBD2 few CASSEGLAGEYEQYF TGTGCCAGCAGTGAGGGACTAGCGGGGGAGTACGAGCAGTACTTC
TRBJ1-1 TRBV5-5 - - CASSLGRSEAFF TGTGCCAGCAGCTTAGGGAGGTCTGAAGCTTTCTTT
TRBJ1-5 TRBV7-9 - few CASSLGQGVSQPQHF TGTGCCAGCAGCCTCGGGCAGGGCGTTAGTCAGCCCCAGCATTTT
TRBJ2-1 TRBV10-2 - - CASGGAKAHNEQFF TGCGCCAGCGGGGGGGCCAAAGCGCACAATGAGCAGTTCTTC
TRBJ2-1 TRBV5-1 TRBD2 - CASSPQAGGTNEQFF TGCGCCAGCAGCCCACAGGCGGGGGGTACCAATGAGCAGTTCTTC
TRBJ2-1 TRBV7-3 TRBD2 - CASSPSGGANEQFF TGTGCCAGCAGCCCTAGCGGGGGGGCGAATGAGCAGTTCTTC
TRBJ1-5 TRBV10-3 TRBD1 once CAISELEGANQPQHF TGTGCCATCAGTGAGCTGGAGGGGGCCAATCAGCCCCAGCATTTT
TRBJ2-2 TRBV30 - - CAWRAGPGGELFF TGTGCCTGGAGAGCAGGGCCGGGCGGGGAGCTGTTTTTT
TRBJ2-7 TRBV7-9 TRBD2 - CASSPSGGAVEQYF TGTGCCAGCAGCCCTAGCGGGGGAGCGGTAGAGCAGTACTTC
TRBJ2-7 TRBV3-1/TRBV3-2 TRBD2 - CASSQSGTSSIYEQYF TGTGCCAGCAGCCAATCCGGGACTAGCAGTATCTACGAGCAGTACTTC
TRBJ1-4 TRBV7-9 TRBD1 - CATRNTGAPRRDEKLFF TGTGCCACCCGAAATACAGGGGCACCGCGGAGGGATGAAAAACTGTTTTTT
TRBJ1-5 TRBV6-2/TRBV6-3 TRBD1 - CASSPGGGGNQPQHF TGTGCCAGCAGCCCTGGAGGGGGCGGCAATCAGCCCCAGCATTTT
TRBJ1-2 TRBV12-3/TRBV12-4 - - CASSFGGYGYTF TGTGCCAGCAGCTTCGGCGGTTATGGCTACACCTTC
TRBJ2-6 TRBV5-4 TRBD1 - CASSFWGTGFSGANVLTF TGTGCCAGCAGCTTTTGGGGGACAGGCTTTTCTGGGGCCAACGTCCTGACTTTC
TRBJ2-7 TRBV10-2 TRBD1 once CASRSGTDPIEQYF TGCGCCAGCAGGTCCGGGACAGACCCGATCGAGCAGTACTTC
TRBJ1-6 TRBV12-2 - - CASRFPGHLGPHNSPLHF TGTGCAAGTCGCTTCCCGGGACATCTAGGTCCCCATAATTCACCCCTCCACTTT
TRBJ1-1 TRBV7-9 - - CASSLGGRENTEAFF TGTGCCAGCAGCCTCGGTGGACGGGAGAACACTGAAGCTTTCTTT
TRBJ1-5 TRBV5-6 - - CASSSQGLSNQPQHF TGTGCCAGCAGTTCCCAGGGATTGAGCAATCAGCCCCAGCATTTT
TRBJ1-1 TRBV5-1 - - CASRQAGTEAFF TGCGCCAGCAGACAGGCTGGGACTGAAGCTTTCTTT
TRBJ2-1 TRBV7-3 - - CASSALALAGEQFF TGTGCCAGCAGCGCATTAGCTCTGGCTGGTGAGCAGTTCTTC
TRBJ2-1 TRBV3-1/TRBV3-2 TRBD2 once CASSQGLAGWSYNEQFF TGTGCCAGCAGCCAGGGACTAGCGGGGTGGTCCTACAATGAGCAGTTCTTC
TRBJ1-1 TRBV24-1 TRBD1 - CATSDNGQGKNTEAFF TGTGCCACCAGTGATAACGGACAGGGAAAAAACACTGAAGCTTTCTTT
TRBJ1-2 TRBV11-2 - - CASSVTANYGYTF TGTGCCAGCAGCGTGACAGCTAACTATGGCTACACCTTC
TRBJ2-3 TRBV4-2 TRBD2 - CASSQDDSTSGGPKSTTDTQYF TGTGCCAGCAGCCAAGACGACTCAACTAGCGGGGGGCCTAAATCCACCACAGATACGCAGTATTTT
TRBJ2-1 TRBV30 - - CAWSAGTDNEQFF TGTGCCTGGAGTGCGGGGACTGACAATGAGCAGTTCTTC
TRBJ1-4 TRBV3-1/TRBV3-2 - - CASSPRVGNEKLFF TGTGCCAGCAGCCCCAGGGTCGGGAATGAAAAACTGTTTTTT
TRBJ2-3 TRBV5-4 TRBD2 - CASSSYGGDGTDTQYF TGTGCCAGCAGCTCCTACGGGGGGGATGGGACAGATACGCAGTATTTT